The text below deals with one T cell receptor beta chain. Its antigen is still unknown. This entry is derived from a study of cytomegalovirus exposure and HLA in healthy donors. Assay: immunoSEQ multiplex PCR; the TCRdb copy retains only in-frame clones and omits some. The sample shows fewer than 95,000 clones, about four fifths of them seen only once. Study results and caveats: The classifier, whose performance was assessed in both the original and validation cohorts, reportedly diagnosed cytomegalovirus status with high specificity and sensitivity.

Germline V gene lookup returns CDR1 MNHEY and CDR2 SMNVEV (reference sequence). J lost 9 bases, V lost 4 bases, and 9 bases had no gene match. This CDR3 is built from 15 residues. The chain couples TRBV27 to TRBJ1-6, with 7 bases aligning to TRBD1. Sequencing was performed on PBMCs. This receptor was taken from a woman under 30 in good health and CMV-seropositive. The CDR3: CASSSFTGAVSPLHF. In DNA, the CDR3 is TGTGCCAGCAGTTCGTTTACAGGGGCCGTTTCACCCCTCCACTTT.